This is a list of T cell receptor beta chains from one sample in a study of vaccination and CD4 T cells after COVID-19. TCRdb reprocessed the PCR reads via MiXCR and lists one record per CDR3 protein. This sample yields 10,000 to 12,000 distinct CDR3 sequences, of which around 60% are seen a single time; approximately 35% belongs to the top ten. What these receptors recognize is not known. Specimen: CD4+ T cells from blood, cultured in vitro. The origin of the receptors is a human donor who had recovered from COVID-19. Each CDR3 is given with its conserved first and last residue. The D gene is left open where the match is weak. The size field is filled for only some rows; it gives once, few, many or a size class.

clone_size	j_call	v_call	d_call	cdr3_aa	cdr3_nt
.	TRBJ2-1	TRBV20-1	TRBD1	CSAKGTGIGNEQFF	TGCAGTGCTAAAGGGACAGGAATAGGAAATGAGCAGTTCTTC
once	TRBJ2-5	TRBV20-1	.	CSASRPGGLRETQYF	TGCAGTGCTAGCCGGCCCGGGGGATTACGGGAGACCCAGTACTTC
.	TRBJ1-4	TRBV24-1	.	CATSEKIDRLWEKLFF	TGTGCCACCAGTGAGAAGATAGACAGGTTGTGGGAAAAACTGTTTTTT
.	TRBJ1-2	TRBV20-1	.	CSASDNRRNYGYTF	TGCAGTGCTAGTGATAACAGAAGAAACTATGGCTACACCTTC
.	TRBJ1-2	TRBV6-5	.	CASSSPGHPNYGYTF	TGTGCCAGCAGTTCTCCGGGACATCCTAACTATGGCTACACCTTC
.	TRBJ1-5	TRBV30	.	CALRGAGGNQPQHF	TGTGCCTTGAGGGGGGCTGGAGGCAATCAGCCCCAGCATTTT
.	TRBJ2-5	TRBV6-5	TRBD1	CASSHLKGQGNQETQYF	TGTGCCAGCAGTCACTTAAAGGGACAGGGAAACCAAGAGACCCAGTACTTC
.	TRBJ1-2	TRBV4-2	.	CASSQDQQDRMTYGYTF	TGTGCCAGCAGCCAAGATCAGCAGGACAGAATGACTTATGGCTACACCTTC
.	TRBJ2-7	TRBV19	TRBD1	CASSIISDRGEQYF	TGTGCCAGTAGTATTATTTCGGACAGGGGCGAGCAGTACTTC
.	TRBJ2-7	TRBV7-2	TRBD2	CASSYRLAGTYEQYF	TGTGCCAGCAGCTACCGACTAGCGGGGACCTACGAGCAGTACTTC
.	TRBJ2-3	TRBV11-3	TRBD2	CASSVVAGARTDTQYF	TGTGCCAGCAGCGTTGTAGCGGGGGCTCGCACAGATACGCAGTATTTT
.	TRBJ2-5	TRBV7-9	TRBD2	CASSPNLGGGGQETQYF	TGTGCCAGCAGCCCCAACCTCGGGGGGGGAGGCCAAGAGACCCAGTACTTC
few	TRBJ1-6	TRBV7-9	.	CASSLGPNSPLHF	TGTGCCAGCAGCTTAGGACCAAATTCACCCCTCCACTTT
few	TRBJ1-2	TRBV20-1	.	CSASLRGGNYGYTF	TGCAGTGCTAGTTTGCGGGGTGGAAACTATGGCTACACCTTC
.	TRBJ2-7	TRBV7-8	.	CASSLAARGAYEQYF	TGTGCCAGCAGCTTAGCGGCAAGGGGGGCCTACGAGCAGTACTTC
few	TRBJ1-6	TRBV7-9	.	CASSIGNSPLHF	TGTGCCAGCAGCATCGGAAATTCACCCCTCCACTTT
.	TRBJ2-3	TRBV7-2	TRBD2	CASSSGLAGRTDTQYF	TGTGCCAGCAGCTCCGGACTAGCGGGACGCACAGATACGCAGTATTTT
.	TRBJ2-1	TRBV28	.	CASSLAVSPHNEQFF	TGTGCCAGCAGTTTAGCGGTTTCCCCACACAATGAGCAGTTCTTC
.	TRBJ2-7	TRBV6-1	TRBD1	CASSGAGDRGRYEQYF	TGTGCCAGCAGTGGGGCGGGGGACAGGGGGCGGTACGAGCAGTACTTC
.	TRBJ2-3	TRBV20-1	.	CSARGPVVGDTQYF	TGCAGTGCTAGAGGCCCCGTAGTGGGGGATACGCAGTATTTT
.	TRBJ1-2	TRBV2	TRBD1	CASSEQGLGGYTF	TGTGCCAGCAGCGAACAGGGGCTAGGTGGCTACACCTTC
few	TRBJ2-3	TRBV6-1	TRBD1	CASRRDRLGLRSTDTQYF	TGTGCCAGCAGGCGGGACAGGTTAGGATTGAGAAGCACAGATACGCAGTATTTT
few	TRBJ1-2	TRBV30	.	CAWSRTRGYTF	TGTGCCTGGTCTCGGACTCGGGGCTACACCTTC
.	TRBJ1-2	TRBV6-5	.	CASSYSYSADYGYTF	TGTGCCAGCAGTTACTCGTACAGCGCCGACTATGGCTACACCTTC
.	TRBJ2-5	TRBV18	.	CASSPPGGFGETQYF	TGTGCCAGCTCACCACCAGGAGGGTTTGGAGAGACCCAGTACTTC
.	TRBJ2-3	TRBV7-9	.	CASSSGRPPHTDTQYF	TGTGCCAGCAGCTCGGGGCGGCCACCCCATACAGATACGCAGTATTTT
.	TRBJ1-1	TRBV19	.	CASTTNLNTEAFF	TGTGCCAGTACCACCAACTTGAACACTGAAGCTTTCTTT
few	TRBJ1-2	TRBV20-1	TRBD1	CSASRDRDGYTF	TGCAGTGCTAGCCGGGACAGGGACGGCTACACCTTC
.	TRBJ2-2	TRBV10-3	.	CAITPLLGTGELFF	TGTGCCATCACCCCCTTACTTGGTACCGGGGAGCTGTTTTTT
.	TRBJ1-5	TRBV12-3/TRBV12-4	.	CASSSPFGQPQHF	TGTGCCAGCAGTTCCCCCTTCGGACAGCCCCAGCATTTT
.	TRBJ1-1	TRBV7-9	TRBD1	CASSLTGQKAFF	TGTGCCAGCAGCTTAACGGGACAGAAAGCTTTCTTT
.	TRBJ1-1	TRBV10-1	.	CASTLDRGTEAFF	TGCGCCAGCACCCTCGATAGGGGAACTGAAGCTTTCTTT
.	TRBJ1-1	TRBV6-1	.	CASSRDSQTFF	TGTGCCAGCAGCCGTGACAGCCAAACTTTCTTT
.	TRBJ2-2	TRBV11-1	TRBD1	CASSRKGTGIGELFF	TGTGCCAGCAGCCGGAAGGGGACAGGGATCGGGGAGCTGTTTTTT
.	TRBJ2-2	TRBV6-2/TRBV6-3	.	CASSYWSRGRNTGELFF	TGTGCCAGCAGTTACTGGTCCAGGGGACGGAACACCGGGGAGCTGTTTTTT
few	TRBJ1-1	TRBV11-2	.	CASRRPGLQSNTEAFF	TGTGCCAGCAGGCGACCGGGACTCCAATCGAACACTGAAGCTTTCTTT
.	TRBJ2-7	TRBV20-1	TRBD1	CSARDGQGVPYEQYF	TGCAGTGCTAGAGACGGACAGGGGGTACCCTACGAGCAGTACTTC
.	TRBJ2-7	TRBV18	.	CASSPQGSGREQYF	TGTGCCAGCTCACCACAAGGCTCCGGCCGCGAGCAGTACTTC
.	TRBJ2-2	TRBV7-8	.	CASSLTGTSNTGELFF	TGTGCCAGCAGCCTCACCGGGACATCGAACACCGGGGAGCTGTTTTTT
large	TRBJ1-2	TRBV7-9	.	CASSLGSGNYGYTF	TGTGCCAGCAGCTTAGGATCCGGGAACTATGGCTACACCTTC
.	TRBJ2-1	TRBV20-1	TRBD2	CSARATSGRGGFDNEQFF	TGCAGTGCTAGAGCGACTAGCGGGAGGGGAGGTTTTGACAATGAGCAGTTCTTC
.	TRBJ1-4	TRBV7-2	.	CASSLGGPNEKLFF	TGTGCCAGCAGTTTGGGGGGGCCTAATGAAAAACTGTTTTTT
once	TRBJ1-2	TRBV6-5	.	CASSYSMAGRYGYTF	TGTGCCAGCAGTTACTCGATGGCAGGGAGGTATGGCTACACCTTC
.	TRBJ2-3	TRBV20-1	TRBD2	CSARDRVAGVTDTQYF	TGCAGTGCTAGAGATCGAGTAGCGGGAGTAACAGATACGCAGTATTTT
.	TRBJ2-5	TRBV7-8	TRBD2	CASSSVSGSRQETQYF	TGTGCCAGCAGCTCCGTTAGCGGGTCCCGCCAAGAGACCCAGTACTTC
.	TRBJ2-1	TRBV7-2	TRBD2	CASSPLAGSYNEQFF	TGTGCCAGCAGCCCCCTAGCGGGCTCCTACAATGAGCAGTTCTTC
.	TRBJ1-1	TRBV7-6	.	CASSLGGEEAFF	TGTGCCAGCAGCTTAGGAGGAGAAGAAGCTTTCTTT
.	TRBJ1-3	TRBV11-3	.	CASSRSRYGNTIYF	TGTGCCAGCAGCCGCAGCAGATATGGAAACACCATATATTTT
.	TRBJ1-1	TRBV30	.	CAWSVGVRAEAFF	TGTGCCTGGAGTGTCGGTGTCCGGGCTGAAGCTTTCTTT
.	TRBJ2-7	TRBV7-9	.	CASSPPTGQRVPYEQYF	TGTGCCAGCAGCCCTCCTACCGGACAGCGGGTTCCCTACGAGCAGTACTTC
.	TRBJ1-1	TRBV7-9	.	CASTNQTSMYFTLFTFMNTEAFF	TGTGCCAGCACCAACCAGACATCTATGTACTTCACCCTGTTTACCTTTATGAACACTGAAGCTTTCTTT
.	TRBJ1-1	TRBV28	TRBD1	CASRDRQGAVEAFF	TGTGCCAGCAGAGATAGACAGGGGGCGGTTGAAGCTTTCTTT
.	TRBJ1-2	TRBV12-3/TRBV12-4	.	CASSFGVGYTF	TGTGCCAGCAGTTTCGGGGTTGGCTACACCTTC
.	TRBJ2-5	TRBV28	TRBD2	CASSLGAGGVETQYF	TGTGCCAGCAGTTTAGGGGCGGGAGGTGTGGAGACCCAGTACTTC
.	TRBJ2-1	TRBV12-3/TRBV12-4	.	CASSRGAVGGNEQFF	TGTGCCAGCAGTCGGGGGGCGGTAGGGGGCAATGAGCAGTTCTTC
.	TRBJ2-7	TRBV6-1	.	CASSVSLVGSHEQYF	TGTGCCAGCAGTGTGAGCCTCGTGGGTAGCCACGAGCAGTACTTC
.	TRBJ2-7	TRBV11-2	TRBD1	CASSLDWPNRGVYEQYF	TGTGCCAGCAGCTTAGATTGGCCGAACAGGGGAGTCTACGAGCAGTACTTC
.	TRBJ1-4	TRBV7-6	.	CASSLLQGEKLFF	TGTGCCAGCAGCTTATTGCAGGGTGAAAAACTGTTTTTT
few	TRBJ1-5	TRBV20-1	TRBD1	CSASGVGTGRQPQHF	TGCAGTGCTAGTGGCGTGGGGACAGGGAGGCAGCCCCAGCATTTT
once	TRBJ2-6	TRBV7-9	.	CASRMTGSSGANVLTF	TGTGCCAGCAGGATGACAGGTAGCTCTGGGGCCAACGTCCTGACTTTC